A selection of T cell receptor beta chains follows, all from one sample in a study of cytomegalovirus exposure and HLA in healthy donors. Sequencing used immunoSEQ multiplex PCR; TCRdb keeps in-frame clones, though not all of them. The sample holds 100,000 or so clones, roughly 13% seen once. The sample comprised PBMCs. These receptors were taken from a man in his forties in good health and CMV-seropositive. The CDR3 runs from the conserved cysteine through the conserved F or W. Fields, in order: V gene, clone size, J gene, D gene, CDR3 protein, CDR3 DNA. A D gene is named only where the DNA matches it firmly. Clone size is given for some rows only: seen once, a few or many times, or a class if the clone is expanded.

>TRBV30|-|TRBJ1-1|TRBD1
CAFRGTNTEAFF
TGTGCATTCAGGGGGACGAACACTGAAGCTTTCTTT
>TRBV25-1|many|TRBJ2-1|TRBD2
CASSEGRSSGNYNEQFF
TGTGCCAGCAGTGAAGGCCGTAGTAGCGGGAATTACAATGAGCAGTTCTTC
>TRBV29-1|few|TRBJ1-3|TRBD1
CSVDLTGAGNTIYF
TGCAGCGTTGATTTAACAGGGGCTGGAAACACCATATATTTT
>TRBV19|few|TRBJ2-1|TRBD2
CASSIGSGYNEQFF
TGTGCCAGTAGTATCGGTAGCGGGTACAATGAGCAGTTCTTC
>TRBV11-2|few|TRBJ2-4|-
CASSLGGPGTKNIQYF
TGTGCCAGCAGCTTGGGGGGGCCTGGAACCAAAAACATTCAGTACTTC
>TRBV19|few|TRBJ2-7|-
CATGEFYEQYF
TGTGCCACGGGGGAGTTTTACGAGCAGTACTTC
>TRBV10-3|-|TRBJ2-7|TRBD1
CAIRQGENYEQYF
TGTGCCATCCGACAGGGAGAAAACTACGAGCAGTACTTC
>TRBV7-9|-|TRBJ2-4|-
CASTPRDSINIQYF
TGTGCCAGCACCCCCCGGGACTCCATAAACATTCAGTACTTC
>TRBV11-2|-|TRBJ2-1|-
CASSPQGNEQFF
TGTGCCAGCAGCCCGCAGGGGAATGAGCAGTTCTTC
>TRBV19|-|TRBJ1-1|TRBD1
CASSHRGGRNTEAFF
TGTGCCAGTTCTCACAGGGGTGGAAGGAACACTGAAGCTTTCTTT
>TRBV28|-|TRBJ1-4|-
CASSFWAARNEKLFF
TGTGCCAGCAGTTTTTGGGCAGCTCGTAATGAAAAACTGTTTTTT
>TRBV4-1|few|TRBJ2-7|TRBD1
CASSQENRGSYEQYF
TGCGCCAGCAGCCAAGAAAACAGGGGGAGTTACGAGCAGTACTTC
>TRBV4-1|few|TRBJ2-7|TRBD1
CASSQLWGQGTIYEQYF
TGCGCCAGCAGCCAACTCTGGGGACAGGGGACTATCTACGAGCAGTACTTC
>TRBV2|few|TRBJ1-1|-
CASSEWPNTEAFF
TGTGCCAGCAGTGAATGGCCGAACACTGAAGCTTTCTTT
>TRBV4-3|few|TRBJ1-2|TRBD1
CASSPGTGGTYGYTF
TGCGCCAGCAGCCCCGGGACAGGGGGAACCTATGGCTACACCTTC
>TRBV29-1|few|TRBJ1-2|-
CSVGGTSYGYTF
TGCAGCGTTGGGGGGACATCATATGGCTACACCTTC
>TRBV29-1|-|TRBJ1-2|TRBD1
CSVEDPPGGKWGYKF
TGCAGCGTTGAAGATCCCCCAGGGGGCAAGTGGGGCTACAAATTC
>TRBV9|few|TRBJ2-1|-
CASSVQTNEQFF
TGTGCCAGCAGCGTTCAAACAAATGAGCAGTTCTTC
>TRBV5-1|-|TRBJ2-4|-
CASSLSVRRVGLGFF
TGCGCCAGCAGCTTGAGTGTACGCAGGGTGGGTTTAGGGTTCTTC
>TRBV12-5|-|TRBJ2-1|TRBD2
CASAVAGYSYNEQFF
TGTGCTAGTGCCGTAGCGGGATATTCCTACAATGAGCAGTTCTTC
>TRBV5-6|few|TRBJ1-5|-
CASSLRGLSGGQPQHF
TGTGCCAGCAGCCTTCGAGGACTCTCAGGCGGCCAGCCCCAGCATTTT
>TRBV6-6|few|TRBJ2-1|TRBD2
CASLTSGSNEQFF
TGTGCCAGCCTCACTAGCGGGAGTAATGAGCAGTTCTTC
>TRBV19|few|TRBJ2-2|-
CASRSKNTGELFF
TGTGCCAGTAGAAGCAAGAACACCGGGGAGCTGTTTTTT
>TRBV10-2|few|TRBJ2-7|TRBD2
CASSVLAGGSDEQYF
TGCGCCAGCAGTGTATTAGCGGGAGGGAGCGACGAGCAGTACTTC
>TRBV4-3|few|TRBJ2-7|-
CASSQDRGPYEQYF
TGCGCCAGCAGCCAAGATCGAGGTCCCTACGAGCAGTACTTC
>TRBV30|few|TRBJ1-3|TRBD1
CAWAGTALRNTIYF
TGTGCCTGGGCAGGGACAGCGCTACGAAACACCATATATTTT
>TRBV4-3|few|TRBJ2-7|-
CASSHPTVSASPYEQYF
TGCGCCAGCAGCCATCCGACAGTCAGCGCGTCTCCCTACGAGCAGTACTTC
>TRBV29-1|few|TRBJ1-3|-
CSVLGTDSGNTIYF
TGCAGCGTACTTGGGACTGACTCTGGAAACACCATATATTTT
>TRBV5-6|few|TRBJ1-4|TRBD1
CASSRPGTGGTNEKLFF
TGTGCCAGCAGCCGTCCCGGGACAGGGGGCACTAATGAAAAACTGTTTTTT
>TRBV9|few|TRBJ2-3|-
CASSAQQSTDTQYF
TGTGCCAGCAGCGCCCAACAGAGCACAGATACGCAGTATTTT
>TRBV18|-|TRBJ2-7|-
CASSPSPGDYEQYF
TGTGCCAGCTCACCAAGTCCGGGGGACTACGAGCAGTACTTC
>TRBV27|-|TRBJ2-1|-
CASNPRQAYNEQFF
TGTGCCAGCAATCCGCGACAGGCGTACAATGAGCAGTTCTTC
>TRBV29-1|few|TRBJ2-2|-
CSVELQSSTTGELFF
TGCAGCGTTGAACTCCAATCAAGCACGACCGGGGAGCTGTTTTTT
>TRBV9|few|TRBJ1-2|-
CASSALYGYTF
TGTGCCAGCAGCGCCCTCTATGGCTACACCTTC
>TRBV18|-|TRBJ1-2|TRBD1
CASSPSGTGDFGYGYTF
TGTGCCAGCTCACCGTCCGGGACAGGGGATTTCGGCTATGGCTACACCTTC
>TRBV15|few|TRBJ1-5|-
CATSWGDLDQPQHF
TGTGCCACCAGCTGGGGGGATCTCGATCAGCCCCAGCATTTT
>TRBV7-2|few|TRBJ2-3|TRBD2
CASSLVSIAGVSTDTQYF
TGTGCCAGCAGCTTAGTATCGATAGCGGGAGTTAGCACAGATACGCAGTATTTT
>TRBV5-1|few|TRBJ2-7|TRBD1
CASSMGQVYEQYF
TGCGCCAGCAGCATGGGACAGGTTTACGAGCAGTACTTC
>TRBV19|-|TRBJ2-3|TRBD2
CASSTLAGAITDTQYF
TGTGCCAGTAGTACTCTAGCGGGAGCGATTACAGATACGCAGTATTTT
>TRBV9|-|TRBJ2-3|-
CASSVFSGLTDTQYF
TGTGCCAGCAGCGTCTTTAGCGGCCTCACAGATACGCAGTATTTT
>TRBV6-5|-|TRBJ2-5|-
CASTAGRETQYF
TGTGCCAGCACCGCAGGGCGGGAGACCCAGTACTTC
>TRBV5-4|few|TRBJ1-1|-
CASSLGVGGITEAFF
TGTGCCAGCAGCTTGGGTGTCGGGGGTATCACTGAAGCTTTCTTT